What follows are 18 T cell receptor beta chains derived from one specimen sequenced in a study of blood T cell repertoires in COVID-19. Profiling relied on immunoSEQ multiplex PCR, and the TCRdb table lists in-frame clones only, not all of them. The sample carries approximately 59,000 clones, around 80% recorded once. The sequencing sample was made of peripheral blood. The receptors derive from a man older than 75 with acute or convalescent COVID-19.

A single count supports this clone. The chain has TRBV29-1 and TRBJ1-2; tentatively, D is TRBD1 (5 bases). The CDR3 is 13 amino acids. CDR1 SQVTM and CDR2 ANQGSEA come from the germline V gene. The germline V and J ends were trimmed by 4 bases and 5 bases, with 14 bases remaining between them. The DNA for the CDR3 is TGCAGCGTTGTTCTCCTCTCAGGGTATGGCTACACCTTC. This encodes CSVVLLSGYGYTF.

CDR3 in amino acids: CASSGEDPLLTDTQYF. The CDR3 DNA sequence: TGTGCCAGCAGTGGGGAGGACCCACTGCTGACAGATACGCAGTATTTT. The chain employs TRBV2 and TRBJ2-3, with D possibly TRBD2 on 6 matching bases. Germline CDR1 SNHLY, CDR2 FYNNEI. There are 16 residues in the CDR3. V dropped 4 bases and J dropped 3 bases, with 17 bases sitting between them.

The chain uses TRBV14 and TRBJ2-3; 12 bases match TRBD2. V dropped 1 base and J dropped 5; count of bases not matched to a gene: 1. Per the germline V gene, CDR1 is SGHDN and CDR2 is FVKESK. The CDR3 is made up of 15 amino acids. Written as DNA, the CDR3 is TGTGCCAGCAGCCAAGGACTAGCGGGAGTAGATACGCAGTATTTT. This encodes CASSQGLAGVDTQYF.

The chain links TRBV18 to TRBJ1-2, with TRBD1 matching over 8 bases. CDR1 and CDR2 (germline): KGHSH, LQKENI. CDR3 length: 15 residues. V gave up 2 bases and J gave up 8 bases; unmatched junction bases: 10. This chain's CDR3 is CASSPGGQGAIGYTF. In nucleotides, the CDR3 is TGTGCCAGCTCACCAGGCGGCCAGGGGGCGATCGGCTACACCTTC. Combining the CDR3 with reference TRBV18 and TRBJ1-2 gives the whole variable domain NAGVMQNPRHLVRRRGQEARLRCSPMKGHSHVYWYRQLPEEGLKFMVYLQKENIIDESGMPKERFSAEFPKEGPSILRIQQVVRGDSAAYFCASSPGGQGAIGYTFGSGTRLTVV.

This chain connects TRBV9 to TRBJ2-7; a weak D match, TRBD2 (6 bases). The CDR3 is 14 amino acids. The germline V and J ends were trimmed by 0 bases and 3 bases, with 10 bases remaining between them. CDR1 SGDLS and CDR2 YYNGEE come from the germline V gene. In DNA, the CDR3 is TGTGCCAGCAGCGTAGCGGGAGAAGGCTACGAGCAGTACTTC. It codes for CASSVAGEGYEQYF.

The table lists this clone with many counts. The DNA for the CDR3 is TGTGCCAGCAGCCCGGGGCGGGAGACTTGCGAGCAGTACTTC. Translating gives CASSPGRETCEQYF. This chain uses TRBV7-9 with TRBJ2-7, with 7 bases that match TRBD2. With 5 bases clipped from V and 6 bases from J, the junction kept 10 bases outside the gene matches. The CDR3 runs to 14 residues. CDR1 is SEHNR, CDR2 FQNEAQ, per germline (reference sequence).

The chain is built from TRBV2 and TRBJ2-4; 7 nucleotides line up with TRBD1. The CDR3 sequence is 15 residues long. Per germline, CDR1 SNHLY and CDR2 FYNNEI. V trimming: 6 bases; J trimming: 4 bases; junction bases outside the gene matches: 9. This CDR3 reads CASSLTSGGKNIQYF. In DNA, the CDR3 is TGTGCCAGCAGCCTAACCTCAGGGGGAAAAAACATTCAGTACTTC.

V gene TRBV19 combines with J gene TRBJ1-5; weak D call: TRBD1 (6 bases). V dropped 5 bases and J dropped 2 bases, with 10 bases sitting between them. The germline V gene encodes CDR1 LNHDA and CDR2 SQIVND (reference sequence). The CDR3 spans 14 residues. The CDR3 sequence: CASSGSGGNQPQHF. CDR3 in DNA: TGTGCCAGTAGTGGGTCAGGGGGCAATCAGCCCCAGCATTTT.

V is TRBV6-5 and J is TRBJ2-1, with TRBD2 matching 8 bases. The germline gives CDR1 MNHEY, CDR2 SVGAGI. Trimming cost V 0 bases and J 7 bases; bases outside gene matches: 8. The CDR3 consists of 16 residues. This CDR3 is CASSYSSGRASNEQFF. The CDR3 DNA follows: TGTGCCAGCAGTTACTCGTCCGGGAGGGCCAGTAATGAGCAGTTCTTC.

Here the CDR3 DNA reads TGTGCCAGCAGACCCGACCAAGGGACAGGGAACCGCGAGCAGTACTTC. Its translation is CASRPDQGTGNREQYF. The chain couples TRBV11-2 to TRBJ2-7; 9 nucleotides agree with TRBD1. Germline V lookup: CDR1 SGHAT, CDR2 FQNNGV. The trim removed 6 bases at V and 6 bases at J, leaving 15 bases unmatched. The CDR3 spans 16 residues.

The chain carries TRBV15 and TRBJ2-7, with D uncertain. The CDR3 extends over 15 amino acids. Germline loops: CDR1 LNHNV, CDR2 YYDKDF (reference sequence). The V end lost 1 base, the J end lost 4 bases, and 14 bases lay between the germline ends. CDR3 sequence reads: CATSRAPKNKYEQYF. The CDR3 DNA follows: TGTGCCACCAGCAGAGCCCCGAAAAACAAGTACGAGCAGTACTTC. The full variable domain, its missing parts supplied by reference TRBV15 and TRBJ2-7, is DAMVIQNPRYQVTQFGKPVTLSCSQTLNHNVMYWYQQKSSQAPKLLFHYYDKDFNNEADTPDNFQSRRPNTSFCFLDIRSPGLGDTAMYLCATSRAPKNKYEQYFGPGTRLTVT.

This clone was seen a single time. V usage is TRBV9 and J usage is TRBJ2-6; D is ambiguous. The length of the CDR3 is 16 residues. Trimming took off 3 bases at V and 2 bases at J, with 12 bases between the two ends. The germline CDR1 and CDR2 sequences are SGDLS and YYNGEE. Written as DNA, the CDR3 is TGTGCCAGCAGCGGAGATATCCGAACTGGGGCCAACGTCCTGACTTTC. Translation gives CASSGDIRTGANVLTF.

J is TRBJ2-5 and V is TRBV3-1 (or the pseudogene TRBV3-2); D unresolved. Trimming cost V 9 bases and J 2 bases, with 16 bases left between them. The germline CDR1 and CDR2 sequences are LGHDT and YNNKEL (reference sequence). CDR3 length: 14 amino acids. CDR3 sequence: CASGFWSRQETQYF. The CDR3 DNA follows: TGTGCCAGTGGATTTTGGTCCAGGCAAGAGACCCAGTACTTC.

This clone was seen more than once but under ten times. The chain links TRBV7-6 to TRBJ2-5, with TRBD1 matching over 8 bases. The junction had 10 bases not matched to a gene; V was cut back by 5 bases and J by 5 bases. Germline CDR1 reads SGHVS; CDR2 reads FNYEAQ. The CDR3 length is 15 residues. This chain's CDR3 is CASSLRTGSGETQYF. For the CDR3, the DNA is TGTGCCAGCAGCCTGCGGACAGGGTCAGGGGAGACCCAGTACTTC.

J is TRBJ2-7 and V is TRBV28, with 7 positions matching TRBD2. The germline V gene encodes CDR1 MDHEN and CDR2 SYDVKM. CDR3 size: 15 residues. V dropped 5 bases and J dropped 6; count of bases not matched to a gene: 13. The CDR3 region is CASSAPGGYRVEQYF. In DNA, the CDR3 is TGTGCCAGCAGTGCGCCCGGGGGGTACCGGGTCGAGCAGTACTTC.

The rearrangement links TRBV6-2 or TRBV6-3 to TRBJ1-1; TRBD1 matches at 7 bases. The CDR3 runs to 15 residues. Looked up from germline, CDR1 is MNHEY and CDR2 is SVGEGT. V was pared by 5 bases and J by 2 bases, with 8 bases of the junction left unmatched. The CDR3 nucleotides are TGTGCCAGCAGTCTTCGGACAGGTGGAAACACTGAAGCTTTCTTT. It is translated as CASSLRTGGNTEAFF.

V usage is TRBV7-8 and J usage is TRBJ2-7; 9 nucleotides line up with TRBD2. Trimming at V came to 3 bases and at J to 7 bases, leaving 13 bases not matched to a gene. Per the germline V gene, CDR1 is SGHVS and CDR2 is FQNEAQ. This CDR3 region has 16 residues. CDR3 coding DNA: TGTGCCAGCAGCTTGGGGGGCAGCGGGAGGAATCGGGAGCAGTACTTC. The encoded protein is CASSLGGSGRNREQYF.

V and J are TRBV6-5 and TRBJ1-3; D is perhaps TRBD1 (5 bases). From germline, CDR1 is MNHEY and CDR2 SVGAGI. Deletions cut 10 bases from V and 2 bases from J, with 15 bases between. The CDR3 is 14 residues long. CDR3 sequence reads: CATRPGFTGNTIYF. CDR3 in DNA: TGTGCCACTCGCCCAGGGTTTACTGGAAACACCATATATTTT.